This is a list of T cell receptor beta chains from one sample in a study of shared clonotypes between healthy human individuals. Clones were read by immunoSEQ multiplex PCR, and TCRdb kept only the in-frame ones, dropping some. The sample carries 450,000 to 600,000 clones, 79% recorded once. Sequences were obtained from PBMCs. The receptors here all came from a woman aged 35 to 49 in good health. Some clones in this sample may be carry-over from other donors' samples. Each CDR3 is given without its conserved first and last residue. The order of the fields is V gene, CDR3 protein.

V: TRBV6-5; CDR3: ASRPGGRTGELF
V: TRBV10-3; CDR3: AIRAARAAYEQY
V: TRBV5-1; CDR3: ASGTGFGGDTQY
V: TRBV4-1; CDR3: ASSPRDYPSEQY
V: TRBV10-3; CDR3: AISDPREAF
V: TRBV6-1; CDR3: ASSETVSNQPQH
V: TRBV12-2; CDR3: ASRTRHGAVTSGSPQPFTDTQY
V: TRBV10-3; CDR3: AISGEANTGELF
V: TRBV11-2; CDR3: ASSSIPGQGHSGANVLT
V: TRBV11-2; CDR3: ASSTHRAPTLGELF
V: TRBV6-1; CDR3: ASSEDVGASYEQY
V: TRBV5-1; CDR3: ASSRGGLQGYNEQF
V: TRBV5-4; CDR3: ASSQPTGAGYGYT
V: TRBV6-5; CDR3: ASRPTLSAEAF
V: TRBV30; CDR3: AWSVEMNTEAF
V: TRBV29-1; CDR3: SVGGGVEGLGGYT
V: TRBV6-5; CDR3: ASSLLAGLQETQY
V: TRBV30; CDR3: AWRPDMLNSPLH
V: TRBV21-1; CDR3: ASSNLLEALHPAGQY
V: TRBV6-5; CDR3: ASSYTSGRGETQY
V: TRBV18; CDR3: ASSFGLAGEYEQY
V: TRBV6-5; CDR3: ASIPTGEVRAF
V: TRBV12-5; CDR3: ASGLSRTGGLTEAF
V: TRBV7-2; CDR3: ASRQGRGEKLF
V: TRBV7-8; CDR3: ASKWDRVAGANVLT
V: TRBV20-1; CDR3: SARGGWKAF
V: TRBV7-3; CDR3: ASGEAQALRDEQF
V: TRBV18; CDR3: ASSPNPVRTGYTYSSYEQY